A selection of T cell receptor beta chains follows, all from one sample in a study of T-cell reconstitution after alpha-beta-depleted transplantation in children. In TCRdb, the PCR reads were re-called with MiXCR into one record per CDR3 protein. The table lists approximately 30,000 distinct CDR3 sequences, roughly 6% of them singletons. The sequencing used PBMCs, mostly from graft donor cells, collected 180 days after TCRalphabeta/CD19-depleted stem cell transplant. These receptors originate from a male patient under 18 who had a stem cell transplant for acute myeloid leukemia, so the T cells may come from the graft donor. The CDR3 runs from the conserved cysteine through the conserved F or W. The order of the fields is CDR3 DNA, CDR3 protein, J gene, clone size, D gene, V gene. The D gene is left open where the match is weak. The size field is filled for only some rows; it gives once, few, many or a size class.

cdr3_nt: TGCAGTGCTAGAGTAACTAGCGGGACCAAAAACATTCAGTACTTC; cdr3_aa: CSARVTSGTKNIQYF; j_call: TRBJ2-4; clone_size: many; d_call: TRBD2; v_call: TRBV20-1
cdr3_nt: TGTGCCAGCAGTTACCCCCGAGGGGGGGGCTACGAGCAGTACTTC; cdr3_aa: CASSYPRGGGYEQYF; j_call: TRBJ2-7; clone_size: many; d_call: .; v_call: TRBV6-5
cdr3_nt: TGCAGCCCCCGATGGGGCAATGAGCAGTTCTTC; cdr3_aa: CSPRWGNEQFF; j_call: TRBJ2-1; clone_size: medium-sized; d_call: .; v_call: TRBV29-1
cdr3_nt: TGCGCCAGCAGCTTGGGCAGCGGCTTAATGAACACTGAAGCTTTCTTT; cdr3_aa: CASSLGSGLMNTEAFF; j_call: TRBJ1-1; clone_size: many; d_call: .; v_call: TRBV5-1
cdr3_nt: TGTGCCAGGAAATTGTTGATTGGCCTGGGAGACTTC; cdr3_aa: CARKLLIGLGDF; j_call: TRBJ2-5; clone_size: few; d_call: .; v_call: TRBV2
cdr3_nt: TGTGCCAGCAGCCCGAATATGGTCCTTACATACAATGAGCAGTTCTTC; cdr3_aa: CASSPNMVLTYNEQFF; j_call: TRBJ2-1; clone_size: many; d_call: .; v_call: TRBV6-2/TRBV6-3
cdr3_nt: TGTGCCAGCAGTTACTCGGGGCCAGATGAAGCTTTCTTT; cdr3_aa: CASSYSGPDEAFF; j_call: TRBJ1-1; clone_size: medium-sized; d_call: .; v_call: TRBV6-5
cdr3_nt: TGTGCTACCCGGGCAGGGTACAACGAGCAGTACTTC; cdr3_aa: CATRAGYNEQYF; j_call: TRBJ2-7; clone_size: .; d_call: .; v_call: TRBV6-2/TRBV6-3
cdr3_nt: TGCGCCAGCAGCTTTGGGGGACAGGGCACAGATACGCAGTATTTT; cdr3_aa: CASSFGGQGTDTQYF; j_call: TRBJ2-3; clone_size: many; d_call: TRBD1; v_call: TRBV5-1
cdr3_nt: TGCAGTGCCGCGCCGCGTATCTCGAGAGAGACCCAGTACTTC; cdr3_aa: CSAAPRISRETQYF; j_call: TRBJ2-5; clone_size: large; d_call: .; v_call: TRBV20-1
cdr3_nt: TGTGCCAGCAGCTTAGAATGGGCCAGCTCCTACGAGCAGTACTTC; cdr3_aa: CASSLEWASSYEQYF; j_call: TRBJ2-7; clone_size: many; d_call: .; v_call: TRBV7-2
cdr3_nt: TGTGCCAGCAGCGCGCCCGGGACGGTTGAAGCTTTCTTT; cdr3_aa: CASSAPGTVEAFF; j_call: TRBJ1-1; clone_size: many; d_call: .; v_call: TRBV3-1
cdr3_nt: TGTGCCAGCTCACCACTGGGGACAGGGAAAATTGATTACTATGGCTACACCTTC; cdr3_aa: CASSPLGTGKIDYYGYTF; j_call: TRBJ1-2; clone_size: many; d_call: TRBD1; v_call: TRBV18
cdr3_nt: TGTGCCAGCAGCCTCGTAGGAGAGACCCAGTACTTC; cdr3_aa: CASSLVGETQYF; j_call: TRBJ2-5; clone_size: many; d_call: .; v_call: TRBV7-8
cdr3_nt: TGCAGTGCTAGAGGCCTAGCGGGGTCCTACAATGAGCAGTTCTTC; cdr3_aa: CSARGLAGSYNEQFF; j_call: TRBJ2-1; clone_size: medium-sized; d_call: TRBD2; v_call: TRBV20-1
cdr3_nt: TGTGCCAGCAGCGGCCCCGGGACAGGAGGATCACCCCTCCACTTT; cdr3_aa: CASSGPGTGGSPLHF; j_call: TRBJ1-6; clone_size: many; d_call: TRBD1; v_call: TRBV11-2
cdr3_nt: TGTGCCAGCAGTTTAGGGTCAGGGGGAGGATCACCCCTCCACTTT; cdr3_aa: CASSLGSGGGSPLHF; j_call: TRBJ1-6; clone_size: many; d_call: TRBD1; v_call: TRBV12-3/TRBV12-4
cdr3_nt: TGTGCCAGTAGTTCGGGACAGGGAACAGATACGCAGTATTTT; cdr3_aa: CASSSGQGTDTQYF; j_call: TRBJ2-3; clone_size: few; d_call: TRBD1; v_call: TRBV19
cdr3_nt: TGTGCCAGCAGAAGAACATGGGACGGGGGCTACACCTTC; cdr3_aa: CASRRTWDGGYTF; j_call: TRBJ1-2; clone_size: medium-sized; d_call: .; v_call: TRBV6-2/TRBV6-3
cdr3_nt: TGCTATGCTAGAGATTGGGGACTAGTCGGCGATGAGCAGTTCTTC; cdr3_aa: CYARDWGLVGDEQFF; j_call: TRBJ2-1; clone_size: .; d_call: TRBD2; v_call: TRBV20-1
cdr3_nt: TGCAGCGCCTGGACAGGGTTGCACGAGCAGTACTTC; cdr3_aa: CSAWTGLHEQYF; j_call: TRBJ2-7; clone_size: medium-sized; d_call: TRBD1; v_call: TRBV29-1
cdr3_nt: TGTGCCAGCAGTTTTAGGAGTAGCTCCTATAATTCACCCCTCCACTTT; cdr3_aa: CASSFRSSSYNSPLHF; j_call: TRBJ1-6; clone_size: many; d_call: .; v_call: TRBV12-3/TRBV12-4
cdr3_nt: TGCAGCGTTGCTCAGGGCCAAGAGACCCAGTACTTC; cdr3_aa: CSVAQGQETQYF; j_call: TRBJ2-5; clone_size: many; d_call: .; v_call: TRBV29-1
cdr3_nt: TGTGCCAGCAGCCAATTGGGTAATTCACCCCTCCACTTT; cdr3_aa: CASSQLGNSPLHF; j_call: TRBJ1-6; clone_size: .; d_call: .; v_call: TRBV14
cdr3_nt: TGCAGCGTTGGAAGGACTAGCGGCAACCAAGAGACCCAGTACTTC; cdr3_aa: CSVGRTSGNQETQYF; j_call: TRBJ2-5; clone_size: many; d_call: TRBD2; v_call: TRBV29-1
cdr3_nt: TGTGCCAGCAGCCGATTGCCGAGGCGGGGGGGGTCAGATACGCAGTATTTT; cdr3_aa: CASSRLPRRGGSDTQYF; j_call: TRBJ2-3; clone_size: many; d_call: TRBD2; v_call: TRBV3-1
cdr3_nt: TGTGCCAGCAGTTACATAGGGAAAGGCAAAAACATTCAGTACTTC; cdr3_aa: CASSYIGKGKNIQYF; j_call: TRBJ2-4; clone_size: many; d_call: .; v_call: TRBV6-5
cdr3_nt: TGCAGTGCTCGGCCAACAGGGCTCACCGGGGAGCTGTTTTTT; cdr3_aa: CSARPTGLTGELFF; j_call: TRBJ2-2; clone_size: few; d_call: .; v_call: TRBV20-1
cdr3_nt: TGTGCCAGCAGTCCTTGGAGGGGACTAGCGGGAGTCAGTACGCAGTATTTT; cdr3_aa: CASSPWRGLAGVSTQYF; j_call: TRBJ2-3; clone_size: few; d_call: TRBD2; v_call: TRBV28
cdr3_nt: TGTGCCAGCAAGGAAGGGTTTGGCACAGATACGCAGTATTTT; cdr3_aa: CASKEGFGTDTQYF; j_call: TRBJ2-3; clone_size: many; d_call: .; v_call: TRBV21-1
cdr3_nt: TGTGCCAGCAGCTACCGCCAGACTACCAGCTATGGCTACACCTTC; cdr3_aa: CASSYRQTTSYGYTF; j_call: TRBJ1-2; clone_size: many; d_call: .; v_call: TRBV7-2
cdr3_nt: TGTGCCAGCAGCGTCGAAGGTAGCGGTCACACCGGGGAGCTGTTTTTT; cdr3_aa: CASSVEGSGHTGELFF; j_call: TRBJ2-2; clone_size: many; d_call: .; v_call: TRBV9
cdr3_nt: TGTGCCAGCAGCTTACGCCGACTAGCCCTTTCCGTCCTGACTTTC; cdr3_aa: CASSLRRLALSVLTF; j_call: TRBJ2-6; clone_size: many; d_call: TRBD2; v_call: TRBV13
cdr3_nt: TGCTGCGCTAGAGATCTCACGACTAGCGGGAGGGGCTACGAGCAGTACTTC; cdr3_aa: CCARDLTTSGRGYEQYF; j_call: TRBJ2-7; clone_size: few; d_call: TRBD2; v_call: TRBV20-1
cdr3_nt: TGCAGCGTGGGAAGAGGGGGAAATAGCAATCAGCCCCAGCATTTT; cdr3_aa: CSVGRGGNSNQPQHF; j_call: TRBJ1-5; clone_size: many; d_call: .; v_call: TRBV29-1
cdr3_nt: TGCAGCGTTGGTAGTAGACAGGGTGAGCAGTTCTTC; cdr3_aa: CSVGSRQGEQFF; j_call: TRBJ2-1; clone_size: many; d_call: TRBD1; v_call: TRBV29-1
cdr3_nt: TGCAGCGGTGGCCAGGGGTCCTACGAGCAGTACTTC; cdr3_aa: CSGGQGSYEQYF; j_call: TRBJ2-7; clone_size: many; d_call: .; v_call: TRBV29-1